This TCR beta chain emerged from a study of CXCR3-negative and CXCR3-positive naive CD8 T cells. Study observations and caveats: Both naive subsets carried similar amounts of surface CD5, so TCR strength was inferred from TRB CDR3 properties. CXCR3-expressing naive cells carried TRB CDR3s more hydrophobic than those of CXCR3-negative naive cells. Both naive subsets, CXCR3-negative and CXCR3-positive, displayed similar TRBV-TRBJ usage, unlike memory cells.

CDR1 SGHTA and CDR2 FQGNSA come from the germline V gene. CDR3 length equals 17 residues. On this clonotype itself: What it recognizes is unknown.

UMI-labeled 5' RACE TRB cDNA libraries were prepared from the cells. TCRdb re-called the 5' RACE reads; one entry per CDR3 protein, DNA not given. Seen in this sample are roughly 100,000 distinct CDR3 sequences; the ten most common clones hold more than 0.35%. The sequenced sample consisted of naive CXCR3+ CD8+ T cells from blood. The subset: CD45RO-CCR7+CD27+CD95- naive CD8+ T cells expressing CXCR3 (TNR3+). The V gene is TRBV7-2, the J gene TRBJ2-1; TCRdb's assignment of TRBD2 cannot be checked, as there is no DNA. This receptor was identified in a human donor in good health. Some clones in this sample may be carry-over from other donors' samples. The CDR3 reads CASSLLREAAAGGEQFF.